Included here is one T cell receptor beta chain sequence, with context. The data belong to a study of blood T cell repertoires in COVID-19. Study context: From T cells, B-cell-depleted T cells, or PBMCs came the material, which was cDNA or gDNA.

Participant reports of clinical history set cohort assignment. Two negative PCRs, clearance, or symptom resolution had been documented for recovered Cohort 3 donors. Trimming cost V 10 bases and J 0 bases, with 18 bases left between them. The CDR3 length is 15 residues. The V gene's germline CDR1 is ENHRY and CDR2 SYGVKD. How the authors handled the data: Amplification of reference gene primers provided the estimated nucleated cell counts. The repertoire was sequenced with immunoSEQ multiplex PCR; TCRdb's copy has only in-frame clones and lacks some. The DNA gave D and trimming, while V, J and clone size come from that table. The table lists approximately 300,000 clones, approximately 85% of them singletons.

The clonotype was recovered from a woman in her twenties or thirties who had recovered from COVID-19. The V and J genes are TRBV10-3 and TRBJ1-1; the D is unclear. Sequencing used PBMCs or T cells enriched from blood (not recorded which). CDR3 DNA sequence: TGTGCCACCACGGTGAATCATCAGGTGAACACTGAAGCTTTCTTT. This codes for CATTVNHQVNTEAFF.